The 4 T cell receptor beta chains below all came from one sample that was sequenced in a study of blood T cells in healthy people across ages. With a J-beta primer mix and a sample-barcoded 5' primer, a second PCR ran about 7 to 12 cycles. One entry per CDR3 protein results from TCRdb running MiXCR on the 5' RACE reads. The sample contains 710,000 or so distinct CDR3 sequences, approximately 29% of which appear only once. The sample consisted of blood. The receptors were sampled from a woman aged 80 or over in good health.

The table lists this clonotype with many counts. Its ends do not fully match the called genes, so a read error is possible. This chain links TRBV11-2 with TRBJ2-7; D is unresolved. The length of the CDR3 is 12 residues. The germline gives CDR1 SGHAT, CDR2 FQNNGV. The CDR3 nucleotides are TGCGCCAGCAGCTTGGACGGCTACGAGCAGTACTTC. Translation: CASSLDGYEQYF.

The J gene is TRBJ1-2, the V gene TRBV10-3; the D is unclear. V was clipped by 0 bases and J by 6 bases, with 5 bases between them. This CDR3 comprises 12 residues. Germline loops: CDR1 ENHRY, CDR2 SYGVKD. CDR3 protein: CAISESGNGYTF. The CDR3 nucleotides are TGTGCCATCAGTGAGTCAGGGAATGGCTACACCTTC.

The chain is built from TRBV3-1 and TRBJ1-3; unclear D gene. CDR1 and CDR2 from the germline V gene are LGHDT and YNNKEL (reference sequence). The CDR3 has 16 residues. With 0 bases removed from V and 4 bases from J, the gap between germline ends came to 13 bases. The CDR3 protein is CASSQESGRGGNTIYF. As DNA, the CDR3 is TGTGCCAGCAGCCAAGAATCCGGCCGAGGAGGAAACACCATATATTTT.

The table lists this clonotype with many counts. The V and J genes are TRBV5-1 and TRBJ2-3; 10 positions match TRBD2. The V and J ends lost 4 bases and 7 bases, in that order; junction bases with no gene match: 9. Germline CDR1 SGHRS, CDR2 YFSETQ. The CDR3 contains 15 residues. This CDR3 is CASSLWSGGANTQYF. In DNA form, the CDR3 reads TGCGCCAGCAGCCTGTGGAGCGGGGGGGCGAATACGCAGTATTTT.